The 8 T cell receptor beta chains given below trace back to one sample, sequenced in a study of OX40 agonist ivuxolimab in advanced cancers. Data came from immunoSEQ multiplex PCR; TCRdb stores just in-frame clones and leaves some out. The sample contains about 44,000 clones, under 95% of which appear only once. The sequencing here drew on CD4+ or CD8+ T cells sorted from blood, taken in a trial of the OX40 agonist ivuxolimab. These receptors all come from an adult with an advanced solid tumor such as melanoma, head and neck, liver or kidney cancer.

This chain connects TRBV28 to TRBJ2-7; D is perhaps TRBD1 (5 bases). This CDR3 is 14 amino acids long. Germline assignment: CDR1 MDHEN and CDR2 SYDVKM. V lost 5 bases and J lost 1, with 12 bases in between. This CDR3 is CASSPRVGSYEQYF. The CDR3 DNA reads TGTGCCAGCAGTCCCAGGGTGGGTTCCTACGAGCAGTACTTC.

The chain uses TRBV9 and TRBJ2-7; the D gene is possibly TRBD2 (6 bases). V was shortened by 4 bases and J by 7 bases, with 18 bases between the two germline ends. From germline, CDR1 is SGDLS and CDR2 YYNGEE. The CDR3 is made up of 14 amino acids. Here the CDR3 reads CASSSMTRDSEQYF. In nucleotides, the CDR3 is TGTGCCAGCAGCAGCATGACCCGGGACTCGGAGCAGTACTTC.

The genes are TRBV9 and TRBJ2-7, with TRBD1 as a possible D gene (6 bases). Germline assignment: CDR1 SGDLS and CDR2 YYNGEE. This CDR3 is 15 amino acids long. V was pared by 0 bases and J by 4 bases, with 14 bases between. The CDR3 loop is CASSVEGGKGYEQYF. The CDR3 nucleotides read TGTGCCAGCAGCGTAGAAGGGGGAAAAGGGTACGAGCAGTACTTC.

The rearrangement uses TRBV7-2 and TRBJ2-7; 9 positions match TRBD1. V lost 1 base, J lost 5 bases, and 9 bases stayed unmatched. CDR3 size: 16 residues. The germline CDR1 and CDR2 sequences are SGHTA and FQGNSA. CDR3 coding DNA: TGTGCCAGCAGCTTAGTTCCGGGACAGGGAAGCCACGAGCAGTACTTC. Translation: CASSLVPGQGSHEQYF.

The chain links TRBV5-5 to TRBJ2-2, with D maybe TRBD1 (5 bases). This CDR3 is built from 16 residues. CDR1 is SGHKS and CDR2 is YYEKEE in the germline V gene (reference sequence). V was clipped by 0 bases and J by 4 bases, with 13 bases between them. The CDR3 here is CASSLEGAAFTGELFF. Here the CDR3 DNA reads TGTGCCAGCAGCTTGGAAGGGGCTGCGTTCACCGGGGAGCTGTTTTTT.

This chain connects TRBV19 to TRBJ1-1; D is unclear. The ends were cut back, 4 bases at V and 8 bases at J, with 8 bases in the middle. CDR3 length equals 11 residues. CDR1 is LNHDA and CDR2 is SQIVND in the germline V gene (reference sequence). CDR3: CASSTSVEAFF. The DNA for the CDR3 is TGTGCCAGTAGTACCTCCGTCGAAGCTTTCTTT.

CDR3 amino acids: CASSSGETQYF. CDR3 nucleotides: TGTGCCAGCAGCTCCGGGGAGACCCAGTACTTC. The chain joins TRBV11-2 to TRBJ2-5; no clear D gene. From germline, CDR1 is SGHAT and CDR2 FQNNGV. The CDR3 has 11 amino acids. V was trimmed by 4 bases and J by 5 bases, leaving 5 bases between them.

The chain couples TRBV13 to TRBJ2-7, with D perhaps matching TRBD2 (5 bases). The V end lost 5 bases, the J end lost 4 bases, and 21 bases lay between the germline ends. The germline V gene encodes CDR1 PRHDT and CDR2 FYEKMQ (reference sequence). This CDR3 has 16 amino acids. DNA for the CDR3: TGTGCCAGCAGCCTGTCGTATCGGGAAATCGGTTACGAGCAGTACTTC. As protein: CASSLSYREIGYEQYF.